These T cell receptor beta chains were read from a single sample in a study of T cell responses to AZD1222 COVID-19 vaccine. TCRdb keeps only in-frame clones here, not all; method: immunoSEQ multiplex PCR. The data contain 100,000 to 150,000 clones, over 75% of them seen just once; the ten biggest clones take up 4.2%. Sequencing used peripheral blood, obtained 28 days after the second dose of the MenACWY control vaccine. The receptors shown here come from an adult who received the MenACWY meningococcal vaccine as a control. The CDR3 runs from the conserved cysteine through the conserved F or W. The D gene is left open where the match is weak. Size values are once, few and many counts, or a class for expanded clones, and some rows have none.

j_gene	abundance	v_gene	d_gene	len	CDR3aa	CDR3nt
TRBJ2-1	NA	TRBV2	NA	11	CASLEYNEQFF	TGTGCCAGCTTGGAATACAATGAGCAGTTCTTC
TRBJ1-6	NA	TRBV3-1/TRBV3-2	TRBD1	16	CASSRQGAGYNSPLHF	TGTGCCAGCAGCCGACAGGGGGCAGGATATAATTCACCCCTCCACTTT
TRBJ1-2	NA	TRBV19	NA	13	CASSPTGFYGYTF	TGTGCCAGTAGTCCCACAGGGTTCTATGGCTACACCTTC
TRBJ1-1	NA	TRBV13	NA	14	CASSLGTVNTEAFF	TGTGCCAGCAGCCTGGGGACGGTGAACACTGAAGCTTTCTTT
TRBJ2-5	NA	TRBV24-1	NA	17	CATSDVAGAGRQETQYF	TGTGCCACCAGTGACGTGGCCGGGGCCGGACGTCAAGAGACCCAGTACTTC
TRBJ1-5	NA	TRBV11-2	TRBD1	14	CASSFGQVNQPQHF	TGTGCCAGCAGCTTTGGACAGGTTAATCAGCCCCAGCATTTT
TRBJ1-6	NA	TRBV29-1	NA	14	CSATEGPVGSPLHF	TGCAGCGCCACCGAGGGGCCGGTAGGTTCACCCCTCCACTTT
TRBJ2-2	few	TRBV10-3	TRBD1	15	CAISEGDRDAGELFF	TGTGCCATCAGTGAGGGGGACAGGGACGCCGGGGAGCTGTTTTTT
TRBJ2-3	NA	TRBV27	TRBD2	15	CASSSSGGLTDTQYF	TGTGCCAGCAGTTCCAGCGGGGGCCTAACAGATACGCAGTATTTT
TRBJ2-7	NA	TRBV19	NA	15	CASSISLGPPYEQYF	TGTGCCAGTAGTATTTCCCTAGGACCCCCCTACGAGCAGTACTTC
TRBJ2-1	NA	TRBV11-2	TRBD1	14	CASSLGDSLNEQFF	TGTGCCAGCAGCTTAGGGGACAGTCTGAATGAGCAGTTCTTC
TRBJ2-7	NA	TRBV19	TRBD2	13	CATKGLAGNEQYF	TGTGCCACTAAGGGACTAGCGGGAAACGAGCAGTACTTC
TRBJ2-1	once	TRBV29-1	NA	14	CSPGLGGPSGEQFF	TGCAGCCCTGGGCTGGGGGGCCCCTCGGGGGAGCAGTTCTTC
TRBJ1-6	once	TRBV6-1	NA	18	CASSEALGGGGYNSPLHF	TGTGCCAGCAGTGAAGCGCTGGGGGGAGGAGGGTATAATTCACCCCTCCACTTT
TRBJ2-1	NA	TRBV6-2/TRBV6-3	TRBD2	13	CASSYNGRDEQFF	TGTGCCAGCAGTTACAATGGGAGGGATGAGCAGTTCTTC
TRBJ1-5	NA	TRBV18	NA	18	CASSPQPSSRESNQPQHF	TGTGCCAGCTCACCACAGCCGAGTTCGAGGGAAAGCAATCAGCCCCAGCATTTT
TRBJ1-6	NA	TRBV2	TRBD1	14	CASKGQGQYSPLHF	TGTGCCAGCAAGGGACAGGGTCAGTATTCACCCCTCCACTTT
TRBJ2-1	NA	TRBV24-1	TRBD2	16	CATSDPGLAGGDEQFF	TGTGCCACCAGTGACCCCGGACTAGCGGGGGGCGATGAGCAGTTCTTC
TRBJ1-3	NA	TRBV28	NA	15	CASSFNGGAGNTIYF	TGTGCCAGCAGTTTCAACGGGGGCGCGGGAAACACCATATATTTT
TRBJ2-3	NA	TRBV9	TRBD1	15	CASSVAGQGTDTQYF	TGTGCCAGCAGCGTAGCGGGACAGGGGACAGATACGCAGTATTTT
TRBJ1-5	NA	TRBV27	TRBD1	15	CATAALTGSNQPQHF	TGTGCCACCGCCGCGCTGACAGGGAGCAATCAGCCCCAGCATTTT
TRBJ2-7	NA	TRBV27	TRBD2	14	CASSLSRGAHEQYF	TGTGCCAGCAGTTTATCGCGGGGGGCCCACGAGCAGTACTTC
TRBJ2-3	NA	TRBV18	TRBD1	14	CASSGQASTDTQYF	TGTGCCAGCTCAGGACAGGCTAGCACAGATACGCAGTATTTT
TRBJ2-7	NA	TRBV3-1/TRBV3-2	NA	15	CASSHSQGAEDEQYF	TGTGCCAGCAGCCATTCACAGGGTGCCGAGGACGAGCAGTACTTC
TRBJ1-2	NA	TRBV28	NA	14	CASSRQVLWTGYTF	TGTGCCAGCAGTCGACAGGTATTATGGACTGGCTACACCTTC
TRBJ2-7	NA	TRBV28	TRBD2	18	CASSPLSGRAGATDEQYF	TGTGCCAGCAGTCCCCTCTCCGGGAGGGCCGGTGCTACTGACGAGCAGTACTTC
TRBJ1-2	NA	TRBV4-1	NA	18	CASSQETSIKQPNYGYTF	TGCGCCAGCAGCCAAGAGACGTCCATAAAACAGCCCAACTATGGCTACACCTTC
TRBJ1-1	NA	TRBV28	NA	11	CASSFNTEAFF	TGTGCCAGCAGTTTTAACACTGAAGCTTTCTTT
TRBJ2-3	NA	TRBV7-2	NA	12	CASSLLLGTQYF	TGTGCCAGCAGCTTATTACTTGGTACGCAGTATTTT
TRBJ2-1	NA	TRBV7-2	NA	13	CASSFYLNNEQFF	TGTGCCAGCAGCTTTTACCTAAACAATGAGCAGTTCTTC
TRBJ2-7	NA	TRBV6-5	TRBD1	12	CASRTGGNEQYF	TGTGCCAGCAGGACAGGGGGCAACGAGCAGTACTTC
TRBJ1-6	NA	TRBV11-2	NA	13	CASSRQDNSPLHF	TGTGCCAGCAGCCGACAAGATAATTCACCCCTCCACTTT
TRBJ2-7	once	TRBV27	TRBD2	14	CASSFLAGVYEQYF	TGTGCCAGCAGTTTTCTAGCGGGGGTCTACGAGCAGTACTTC
TRBJ2-2	NA	TRBV5-5	TRBD1	15	CASSARDRGPGELFF	TGTGCCAGCAGCGCCCGGGACAGGGGGCCCGGGGAGCTGTTTTTT
TRBJ1-1	NA	TRBV10-1	TRBD1	14	CASTKRDRDTEAFF	TGCGCCAGCACGAAACGGGACAGGGACACTGAAGCTTTCTTT
TRBJ1-5	NA	TRBV5-1	NA	15	CASSLGSGGGQPQHF	TGCGCCAGCAGCTTGGGATCGGGCGGCGGTCAGCCCCAGCATTTT
TRBJ2-6	NA	TRBV10-3	NA	14	CAISNLGGANVLTF	TGTGCCATCAGCAACCTTGGTGGGGCCAACGTCCTGACTTTC
TRBJ1-6	NA	TRBV4-1	NA	16	CASSQEGGWGNSPLHF	TGCGCCAGCAGCCAAGAAGGGGGTTGGGGTAATTCACCCCTCCACTTT
TRBJ2-5	NA	TRBV5-1	TRBD1	17	CASSLATTGWRGETQYF	TGCGCCAGCAGCTTGGCAACGACAGGGTGGCGAGGGGAGACCCAGTACTTC
TRBJ2-5	NA	TRBV5-5	NA	13	CASSRVGGETQYF	TGTGCCAGCAGCCGGGTAGGGGGGGAGACCCAGTACTTC
TRBJ2-1	NA	TRBV6-2/TRBV6-3	TRBD2	16	CASSSGLAVSYNEQFF	TGTGCCAGCAGTTCCGGACTAGCGGTCTCCTACAATGAGCAGTTCTTC
TRBJ2-3	few	TRBV2	NA	16	CASSDPGDTTTDTQYF	TGTGCCAGCAGTGATCCGGGAGACACCACCACAGATACGCAGTATTTT
TRBJ1-4	once	TRBV15	NA	14	CATSRDLGNEKLFF	TGTGCCACCAGCAGAGATCTGGGAAATGAAAAACTGTTTTTT
TRBJ1-3	NA	TRBV5-6	NA	15	CASSLENLIGNTIYF	TGTGCCAGCAGCTTGGAGAACCTTATAGGGAACACCATATATTTT
TRBJ1-2	NA	TRBV29-1	TRBD1	12	CSVWTGNYGYTF	TGCAGCGTTTGGACAGGGAACTATGGCTACACCTTC
TRBJ1-4	once	TRBV5-6	NA	17	CASSTNPIGTRTGKLFF	TGTGCCAGCAGCACCAACCCGATCGGGACCCGGACTGGGAAACTGTTTTTT
TRBJ1-2	NA	TRBV7-9	NA	13	CASSPGRNYGYTF	TGTGCCAGCAGCCCCGGACGGAACTATGGCTACACCTTC
TRBJ1-2	NA	TRBV6-1	NA	16	CASSEIPRQANYGYTF	TGTGCCAGCAGTGAAATCCCCCGACAGGCTAACTATGGCTACACCTTC
TRBJ2-5	once	TRBV10-2	NA	13	CASTLPKQETQYF	TGCGCCAGCACGTTACCTAAACAAGAGACCCAGTACTTC
TRBJ1-2	NA	TRBV5-1	NA	13	CASSSDANYGYTF	TGCGCCAGCAGCTCGGACGCTAACTATGGCTACACCTTC
TRBJ1-3	NA	TRBV30	NA	12	CAWSPQDISIYF	TGTGCCTGGAGTCCCCAGGACATTTCCATATATTTT
TRBJ2-5	NA	TRBV5-4	NA	14	CASSLSYSQETQYF	TGTGCCAGCAGCTTGTCCTACAGTCAAGAGACCCAGTACTTC
TRBJ2-3	NA	TRBV4-2	NA	15	CASSPTNGDTDTQYF	TGTGCCAGCAGCCCCACCAATGGGGACACAGATACGCAGTATTTT
TRBJ2-1	NA	TRBV28	NA	12	CASSLGTGEQFF	TGTGCCAGCAGTTTGGGTACAGGGGAGCAGTTCTTC